These 32 T cell receptor beta chains were all obtained from the same sample, sequenced in a study of T cell responses to AZD1222 COVID-19 vaccine. Assay: immunoSEQ multiplex PCR; the TCRdb copy retains only in-frame clones and omits some. This table holds about 70,000 clones, less than 85% found once. The sample here was peripheral blood, taken on day 0 of AZD1222 vaccination. The origin of the receptors is an adult in good health.

The chain carries TRBV19 and TRBJ1-2, with no clear D. Germline-derived CDR1 and CDR2 are LNHDA and SQIVND (reference sequence). The CDR3 spans 15 residues. V lost 3 bases, J lost 4 bases, and 15 bases lay in between. Here the CDR3 DNA reads TGTGCCAGTAGTATCAGAGGATCCCGAGTCTATGGCTACACCTTC. It is translated as CASSIRGSRVYGYTF.

The genes are TRBV9 and TRBJ1-2, with 9 bases that match TRBD1. The CDR3 loop spans 15 amino acids. Per germline, CDR1 SGDLS and CDR2 YYNGEE. Trimming at V came to 2 bases and at J to 6 bases, leaving 8 bases not matched to a gene. The CDR3 region has the DNA TGTGCCAGCAGCGTGGGCTCGGGACAGGGAAATGGCTACACCTTC. The encoded protein is CASSVGSGQGNGYTF.

The chain recombines TRBV7-9 with TRBJ2-1; TRBD2 matches 9 bases. V shed 1 base and J 4 bases; nucleotides not matched to a gene: 2. CDR3 length: 15 residues. The germline gives CDR1 SEHNR, CDR2 FQNEAQ (reference sequence). CDR3 nucleotides: TGTGCCAGCAGCTTAGGACTAGCGGATTACAATGAGCAGTTCTTC. It is translated as CASSLGLADYNEQFF.

This rearrangement joins TRBV7-2 to TRBJ2-3; D could derive from TRBD1 or TRBD2 (5 bases each). The V end was cut by 3 bases, the J end by 5 bases, with 9 bases between. CDR3 length: 13 amino acids. Germline values: CDR1 SGHTA, CDR2 FQGNSA. This chain's CDR3 is CASSLSGGDTQYF. The CDR3 nucleotides read TGTGCCAGCAGCTTGAGTGGGGGAGATACGCAGTATTTT.

J is TRBJ2-7 and V is TRBV7-6; TRBD1 might be the D (6 bases). V lost 1 base and J lost 2, with 12 bases in between. Germline assignment: CDR1 SGHVS and CDR2 FNYEAQ. CDR3 size: 15 residues. CDR3 in amino acids: CASSLEDSPAYEQYF. CDR3 in DNA: TGTGCCAGCAGCTTAGAGGACAGCCCAGCCTACGAGCAGTACTTC.

This clone was detected only once. J is TRBJ2-2 and V is TRBV3-1 (or the pseudogene TRBV3-2); tentatively, D is TRBD2 (6 bases). Trimming stripped 5 bases from V and 1 base from J, with 11 bases between. CDR3 length equals 15 residues. In germline, CDR1 is LGHDT, CDR2 YNNKEL (reference sequence). The chain's CDR3 is CASSSGTVNTGELFF. For the CDR3, the DNA is TGTGCCAGCAGCTCCGGGACTGTGAACACCGGGGAGCTGTTTTTT.

The V gene is TRBV6-1, the J gene TRBJ1-1; possible D gene TRBD1, 6 bases. Trimming cost V 3 bases and J 4 bases, with 12 bases left between them. The germline CDR1 and CDR2 sequences are MNHNS and SASEGT. This CDR3 spans 14 amino acids. CDR3 residues: CASSETLGGTEAFF. The CDR3 nucleotides read TGTGCCAGCAGTGAGACTCTAGGGGGCACTGAAGCTTTCTTT.

The chain recombines TRBV7-9 with TRBJ2-3; either TRBD1 or TRBD2 may supply D (5 bases each). CDR1 and CDR2 from the germline V gene are SEHNR and FQNEAQ (reference sequence). V lost 2 bases and J lost 1, with 16 bases in between. There are 17 residues in the CDR3. CDR3 sequence reads: CASSLLGPQGGTDTQYF. For the CDR3, the DNA is TGTGCCAGCAGCTTATTGGGTCCGCAGGGAGGCACAGATACGCAGTATTTT.

In its sample, this clone was seen a few times. Other DNA sequences in the sample encode the same CDR3. The chain is built from TRBV19 and TRBJ2-7; no firm D call. The germline V gene has CDR1 LNHDA and CDR2 SQIVND (reference sequence). This CDR3 is built from 11 residues. V was pared by 1 base and J by 3 bases, with 1 base between. For the CDR3, the DNA is TGTGCCAGTAGTATAGGCTACGAGCAGTACTTC. Translating it yields CASSIGYEQYF.

This clone was counted once. The J gene is TRBJ1-5, the V gene TRBV7-2; D is ambiguous. Trimming took off 2 bases at V and 3 bases at J, with 8 bases between the two ends. The germline CDR1 and CDR2 sequences are SGHTA and FQGNSA. The CDR3 has 14 residues. The CDR3 DNA sequence: TGTGCCAGCAGCTTATCAGAGTACAATCAGCCCCAGCATTTT. Its translation is CASSLSEYNQPQHF.

In this sample, this clone turned up once. This sample also contains other DNA sequences that code for the same CDR3. The rearrangement joins TRBV11-3 to TRBJ2-3; D is unresolved. This CDR3 has 14 residues. V was clipped by 0 bases and J by 1 base, with 5 bases between them. CDR1 and CDR2 (germline): SGHNT, YENEEA. In DNA form, the CDR3 reads TGTGCCAGCAGCTTAGATTTAGGCACAGATACGCAGTATTTT. Translated: CASSLDLGTDTQYF.

The chain is built from TRBV5-1 and TRBJ2-7; the D gene is possibly TRBD2 (5 bases). V lost 1 base, J lost 0 bases, and 29 bases lay in between. This CDR3 contains 21 residues. Germline V gene lookup returns CDR1 SGHRS and CDR2 YFSETQ. The CDR3 DNA reads as TGCGCCAGCAGCTTGCGAAGCCAATCGGTTAAATTGGACTCGAGCTCCTACGAGCAGTACTTC. Protein sequence: CASSLRSQSVKLDSSSYEQYF.

The J gene is TRBJ2-6, the V gene TRBV27; D not resolved. V shed 5 bases and J shed 1 base, with 6 bases lying between them. Looked up from germline, CDR1 is MNHEY and CDR2 is SMNVEV (reference sequence). This CDR3 is built from 14 residues. The CDR3 loop is CASSPLSGANVLTF. The CDR3 coding sequence is TGTGCCAGCAGTCCGTTATCTGGGGCCAACGTCCTGACTTTC.

The rearrangement joins TRBV6-6 to TRBJ2-3; tentative D call: TRBD2 (5 bases). This CDR3 is 15 amino acids long. The ends were cut back, 7 bases at V and 2 bases at J, with 16 bases in the middle. Per the germline V gene, CDR1 is MNHNY and CDR2 is SVGAGI (reference sequence). The CDR3 DNA reads TGTGCCAGCACCCCTACCCCTCTAGCCACAGATACGCAGTATTTT. This gives the protein CASTPTPLATDTQYF.

This clone was observed a handful of times. The chain is built from TRBV19 and TRBJ1-3; 7 bases match TRBD1. Germline V gene sequence: CDR1 LNHDA, CDR2 SQIVND (reference sequence). Trimming removed 7 bases from V and 5 bases from J; junction bases left unmatched: 14. This CDR3 region has 16 residues. CDR3 bases: TGTGCCAGTATCCCCTCCCACGGGACAGCTCGAAACACCATATATTTT. This gives the protein CASIPSHGTARNTIYF.

CDR3 in amino acids: CASSLADRPYEQYF. The CDR3, as DNA: TGTGCCAGCAGCTTGGCCGACAGACCCTACGAGCAGTACTTC. V is TRBV5-4 and J is TRBJ2-7; D might be TRBD1 (5 bases). With 0 bases removed from V and 2 bases from J, the gap between germline ends came to 9 bases. Germline V gene sequence: CDR1 SGHNT, CDR2 YYREEE (reference sequence). The CDR3 sequence is 14 residues long.

This clone was observed a handful of times. V usage is TRBV5-8 and J usage is TRBJ2-7; tentatively, D is TRBD1 (5 bases). This CDR3 is built from 17 residues. The germline CDR1 and CDR2 sequences are SGHTS and YDEGEE. Trimming left V 4 bases short and J 2 bases short, with 22 bases between. The CDR3 loop reads CASSPRPLVVGAYEQYF. The DNA for the CDR3 is TGTGCCAGCAGCCCCCGGCCCCTTGTTGTAGGGGCCTACGAGCAGTACTTC.

The chain couples TRBV27 to TRBJ2-7, with TRBD1 identical over 9 bases. This CDR3 region has 12 residues. Germline-derived CDR1 and CDR2 are MNHEY and SMNVEV (reference sequence). V trimming: 8 bases; J trimming: 6 bases; junction bases outside the gene matches: 5. CDR3 DNA sequence: TGTGCCAGCGGACAGGGGATCGGCGAGCAGTACTTC. As protein: CASGQGIGEQYF.

The chain joins TRBV11-2 to TRBJ2-3; D ambiguous. The CDR3 extends over 11 amino acids. CDR1 is SGHAT, CDR2 FQNNGV, per germline. Trimming removed 5 bases at V and 11 bases at J, with 11 bases between. CDR3 DNA sequence: TGTGCCAGCAGCGATATCCTATGGCAGTATTTT. This codes for CASSDILWQYF. The full variable domain, in which reference TRBV11-2 and TRBJ2-3 provide the parts outside the CDR3, is EAGVAQSPRYKIIEKRQSVAFWCNPISGHATLYWYQQILGQGPKLLIQFQNNGVVDDSQLPKDRFSAERLKGVDSTLKIQPAKLEDSAVYLCASSDILWQYFGPGTRLTVL.

The genes are TRBV5-6 and TRBJ1-6, with D perhaps matching TRBD1 (6 bases). CDR1 is SGHDT, CDR2 YYEEEE, per germline. The CDR3 sequence is 15 residues long. Trimming took 4 bases from V and 9 from J, leaving 17 bases between them. Here the CDR3 reads CASSRDMGGGSPLHF. CDR3 DNA: TGTGCCAGCAGCCGAGACATGGGAGGGGGTTCACCCCTCCACTTT.

This chain links TRBV5-1 with TRBJ1-6; a possible D gene is TRBD1 (5 bases). CDR1 and CDR2 (germline): SGHRS, YFSETQ. V was shortened by 4 bases and J by 5 bases, with 10 bases between the two germline ends. The CDR3 length is 14 residues. CDR3 sequence: CASSPQTDNSPLHF. The CDR3 nucleotides are TGCGCCAGCAGCCCGCAGACAGATAATTCACCCCTCCACTTT.

The V and J genes are TRBV6-1 and TRBJ1-1; 9 positions agree with TRBD1. The CDR3 loop spans 15 amino acids. Unmatched junction bases numbered 5, after V lost 2 bases and J lost 4 bases. Germline loops: CDR1 MNHNS, CDR2 SASEGT. The CDR3 bases are TGTGCCAGCAGTGAAATGGGACAGGGATTCACTGAAGCTTTCTTT. Translation: CASSEMGQGFTEAFF.

The chain is built from TRBV3-1 (or the pseudogene TRBV3-2) and TRBJ2-7, with D possibly TRBD1 on 6 matching bases. The CDR3 contains 12 residues. Germline V gene data show CDR1 as LGHDT and CDR2 as YNNKEL (reference sequence). Trimming shortened V by 6 bases and J by 2 bases, and 8 bases separated the two germline ends. The DNA for the CDR3 is TGTGCCAGCAGAGGGGGAGCCTACGAGCAGTACTTC. Translating it yields CASRGGAYEQYF.

This clone is medium-sized (0.01 to 0.1%) within its sample. CDR3 protein: CASSRDQLYEQYF. The DNA of the CDR3 is TGTGCCAGCTCACGGGACCAGCTTTACGAGCAGTACTTC. The chain links TRBV18 to TRBJ2-7; either TRBD1 or TRBD2 may supply D (5 bases each). CDR3 length: 13 amino acids. Looked up from germline, CDR1 is KGHSH and CDR2 is LQKENI. Trimming took off 4 bases at V and 4 bases at J, with 11 bases between the two ends.

This chain uses TRBV2 with TRBJ2-1, with 14 bases fitting TRBD2. Germline CDR1 and CDR2: SNHLY and FYNNEI. After removal of 5 bases from V and 12 bases from J, the junction contained 6 bases not matched to a gene. The CDR3 extends over 14 amino acids. The CDR3 DNA reads TGTGCCAGCAGTAGGACTAGCGGGGGGATGGGGCAGTTCTTC. It specifies CASSRTSGGMGQFF.

This chain uses TRBV14 with TRBJ1-6; D is undetermined. Trimming pared 1 base from V and 7 bases from J, leaving 8 bases between. Germline CDR1 reads SGHDN; CDR2 reads FVKESK. The CDR3 has 14 amino acids. CDR3 DNA: TGTGCCAGCAGCCAAGGTCCCCAAAATTCACCCCTCCACTTT. Its translation: CASSQGPQNSPLHF.

The chain joins TRBV30 to TRBJ1-2; 7 nucleotides match TRBD1. The trim removed 2 bases at V and 8 bases at J, leaving 8 bases unmatched. In germline, CDR1 is GTSNPN, CDR2 SVGIG (reference sequence). This CDR3 has 13 residues. For the CDR3, the DNA is TGTGCCTGGAGTCGGAGGGGGCGATACGGCTACACCTTC. Protein: CAWSRRGRYGYTF.

The chain uses TRBV5-8 and TRBJ2-1; D possibly matches TRBD1 or TRBD2 (5 bases each). Germline assignment: CDR1 SGHTS and CDR2 YDEGEE. V lost 1 base, J lost 6 bases, and 8 bases lay in between. CDR3 size: 13 residues. CDR3 bases: TGTGCCAGCAGCTTGATTGGGGGCAATGAGCAGTTCTTC. Translating it yields CASSLIGGNEQFF.

The V gene is TRBV19, the J gene TRBJ1-2; D gene uncertain. The V end lost 7 bases, the J end lost 4 bases, and 13 bases lay between the germline ends. The CDR3 totals 13 residues. CDR1 is LNHDA and CDR2 is SQIVND in the germline V gene (reference sequence). The CDR3 protein is CASIRDPSYGYTF. DNA for the CDR3: TGTGCCAGTATTCGGGATCCTAGCTATGGCTACACCTTC.

The sample holds a few counts of this clone. This chain connects TRBV4-1 to TRBJ1-1; D uncertain. The CDR3 has 15 amino acids. Germline V gives CDR1 MGHRA, CDR2 YSYEKL. V lost 0 bases and J 0 bases, leaving 8 bases between the germline ends. The CDR3 DNA sequence: TGCGCCAGCAGCCAAGATGACCATATGAACACTGAAGCTTTCTTT. Translation: CASSQDDHMNTEAFF.

J is TRBJ2-3 and V is TRBV20-1; no firm D call. CDR3 length: 12 residues. CDR1 is DFQATT and CDR2 is SNEGSKA in the germline V gene (reference sequence). V was cut by 3 bases and J by 5 bases, with 9 bases left in between. DNA of the CDR3: TGCAGTGCTAGTATACGAGGAGATACGCAGTATTTT. Its translation is CSASIRGDTQYF.

The rearrangement joins TRBV7-9 to TRBJ2-1; D gene ambiguous. V lost 10 bases and J 1 base, leaving 11 bases between the germline ends. Germline V CDR1 and CDR2: SEHNR, FQNEAQ (reference sequence). The CDR3 consists of 13 residues. The CDR3 spells CATTGRSYNEQFF. CDR3 DNA: TGTGCCACCACGGGCAGATCCTACAATGAGCAGTTCTTC.